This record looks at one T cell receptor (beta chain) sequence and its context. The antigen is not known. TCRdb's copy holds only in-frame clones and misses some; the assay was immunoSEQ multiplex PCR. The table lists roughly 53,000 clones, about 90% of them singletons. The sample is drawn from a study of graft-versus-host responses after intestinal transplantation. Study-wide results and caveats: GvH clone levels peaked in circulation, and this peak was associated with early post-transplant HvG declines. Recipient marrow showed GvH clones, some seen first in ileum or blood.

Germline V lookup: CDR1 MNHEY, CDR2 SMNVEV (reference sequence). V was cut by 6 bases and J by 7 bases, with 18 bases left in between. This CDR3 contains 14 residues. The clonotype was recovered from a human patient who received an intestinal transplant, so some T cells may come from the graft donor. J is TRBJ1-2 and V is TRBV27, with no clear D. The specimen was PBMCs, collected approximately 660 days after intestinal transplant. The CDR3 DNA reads TGTGCCAGCAGGTCAATCGTGGCTGTCGGTGGCTACACCTTC. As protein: CASRSIVAVGGYTF.